A single T cell receptor beta chain is shown here with its context. A sample-barcoded 5' primer and a J-beta primer mix were used in a second PCR of roughly 7 to 12 cycles. MiXCR was run by TCRdb on the 5' RACE reads, yielding one entry per CDR3 protein. The sample has about 760,000 distinct CDR3 sequences, approximately 25% seen once. This record belongs to a study of blood T cells in healthy people across ages. Germline V CDR1 and CDR2: MGHRA, YSYEKL. J lost 9 bases, V lost 1 base, and 10 bases had no gene match. There are 17 residues in the CDR3. These records were also assigned to another study, of T cells of mothers and their children.

The chain has TRBV4-1 and TRBJ2-1; TRBD2 aligns across 12 bases. Sequenced material: blood. This TCR came from a boy younger than 18 in good health. The CDR3 loop is CASSQATSGSRWGEQFF. In nucleotides, the CDR3 is TGCGCCAGCAGCCAAGCGACTAGCGGGAGTCGTTGGGGTGAGCAGTTCTTC.